This TCR beta chain is drawn from a study of T-cell memory formation after mild COVID-19. As for the study in general: Across donors, TCR clusters were largely donor specific. Regarding the study as a whole: Some responding clones appeared in pre-infection memory, suggesting cross-reactive memory joined. Most CD4+ clones that shrank were in CM and EM, while CD8+ ones turned up in EMRA.

As regards this clonotype: Its specificity is not known.

The authors produced TCR alpha and TCR beta cDNA libraries with sample barcodes and UMIs by 5'RACE using constant-segment primers. Via MiXCR, TCRdb re-called the 5' RACE reads, giving one row per CDR3 protein. The data show 550,000 to 600,000 distinct CDR3 sequences, with roughly a sixth seen just once and approximately 8.1% held by the top ten. The specimen was PBMCs or a T cell subset sorted from them (not recorded which). The TCR originated in an adult woman who had mild COVID-19 (a few samples of this study predate the infection). Cell type and time point are not known.

DNA of the CDR3: TGTGCCAGCAGTTTGCTAGCGGGATATGAGCAGTTCTTC. Residues: CASSLLAGYEQFF. J is TRBJ2-1 and V is TRBV14, with 9 bases lining up with TRBD2. V lost 6 bases to trimming and J lost 8 bases; unmatched junction nucleotides: 5. Germline V lookup: CDR1 SGHDN, CDR2 FVKESK. The CDR3 consists of 13 residues.